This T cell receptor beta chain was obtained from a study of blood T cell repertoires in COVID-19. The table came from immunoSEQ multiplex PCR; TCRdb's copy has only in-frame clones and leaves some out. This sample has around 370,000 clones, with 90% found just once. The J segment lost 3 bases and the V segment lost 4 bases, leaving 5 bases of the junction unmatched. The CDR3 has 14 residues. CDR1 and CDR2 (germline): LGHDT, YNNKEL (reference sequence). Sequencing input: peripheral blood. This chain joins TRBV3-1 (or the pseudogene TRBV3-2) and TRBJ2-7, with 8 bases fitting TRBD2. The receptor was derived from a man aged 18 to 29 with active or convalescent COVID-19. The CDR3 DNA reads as TGTGCCAGCAGCCCCACCGGGAGGGGCTACGAGCAGTACTTC. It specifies CASSPTGRGYEQYF.